This is a list of T cell receptor beta chains from one sample in a study of CD8+ T cells in alopecia areata. TCRdb's copy holds only in-frame clones and misses some; the assay was immunoSEQ multiplex PCR. The sample carries some 190,000 clones, about half recorded once. Here the sequenced sample was CD8+ T cells sorted from blood, taken around week 54, from a patient treated with tofacitinib. The receptors originated from a human donor with alopecia areata. Each CDR3 is given with its conserved first and last residue. Each record gives: D gene, J gene, V gene, clone size, CDR3 protein, CDR3 DNA. A D gene is named only where the DNA matches it firmly. For some rows the clone size is stated as once, few or many, or as a class when expanded; others skip it.

D: NA; J: TRBJ1-5; V: TRBV27; size: NA; CDR3: CASSLLGQVGGNQPQHF; DNA: TGTGCCAGCAGTTTACTCGGACAAGTGGGGGGAAATCAGCCCCAGCATTTT
D: TRBD1; J: TRBJ2-7; V: TRBV29-1; size: few; CDR3: CSPPGTGQLNRSYEQYF; DNA: TGCAGCCCTCCGGGGACAGGGCAACTTAACCGCTCCTACGAGCAGTACTTC
D: NA; J: TRBJ2-6; V: TRBV6-1; size: NA; CDR3: CASSVAGLHGANVLTF; DNA: TGTGCCAGCAGTGTTGCAGGCCTCCATGGGGCCAACGTCCTGACTTTC
D: TRBD1; J: TRBJ1-6; V: TRBV4-1; size: NA; CDR3: CASSQRGPPNSPLHF; DNA: TGCGCCAGCAGCCAAAGGGGGCCTCCTAATTCACCCCTCCACTTT
D: NA; J: TRBJ1-2; V: TRBV7-3; size: NA; CDR3: CASSPHGPGDYGYTF; DNA: TGTGCCAGCAGCCCCCATGGGCCAGGGGACTATGGCTACACCTTC
D: TRBD2; J: TRBJ2-5; V: TRBV29-1; size: NA; CDR3: CSVAGSGGAKWETQYF; DNA: TGCAGCGTTGCTGGTAGCGGGGGAGCGAAGTGGGAGACCCAGTACTTC
D: TRBD2; J: TRBJ2-4; V: TRBV7-9; size: NA; CDR3: CASSSGLAGGYSIQYF; DNA: TGTGCCAGCAGCTCCGGACTAGCGGGGGGTTATAGCATTCAGTACTTC
D: NA; J: TRBJ2-5; V: TRBV27; size: NA; CDR3: CASSETMLQETQYF; DNA: TGTGCCAGCAGTGAGACTATGCTCCAAGAGACCCAGTACTTC
D: TRBD1; J: TRBJ2-5; V: TRBV7-9; size: NA; CDR3: CASSPSKGAGQETQYF; DNA: TGTGCCAGCAGCCCCTCAAAGGGGGCAGGTCAAGAGACCCAGTACTTC
D: NA; J: TRBJ1-2; V: TRBV5-6; size: NA; CDR3: CASSSQGGYYGYTF; DNA: TGTGCCAGCAGCTCCCAAGGAGGGTACTATGGCTACACCTTC
D: NA; J: TRBJ1-1; V: TRBV9; size: NA; CDR3: CASSAGQTNTEAFF; DNA: TGTGCCAGCAGCGCGGGGCAAACGAACACTGAAGCTTTCTTT
D: NA; J: TRBJ1-4; V: TRBV28; size: few; CDR3: CASSGTQVYVGKLFF; DNA: TGTGCCAGCAGTGGAACCCAGGTTTATGTTGGAAAACTGTTTTTT
D: TRBD1; J: TRBJ1-1; V: TRBV2; size: NA; CDR3: CASSVDRGGTEAFF; DNA: TGTGCCAGCAGTGTTGACAGGGGCGGCACTGAAGCTTTCTTT
D: TRBD1; J: TRBJ1-1; V: TRBV7-9; size: many; CDR3: CASSRQGGSAEAFF; DNA: TGTGCCAGCAGCCGACAGGGCGGCAGTGCTGAAGCTTTCTTT
D: NA; J: TRBJ1-1; V: TRBV2; size: NA; CDR3: CARGGLGTEAFF; DNA: TGTGCCAGAGGGGGACTGGGCACTGAAGCTTTCTTT
D: TRBD1; J: TRBJ2-7; V: TRBV5-6; size: NA; CDR3: CASSYLGTGSYEQYF; DNA: TGTGCCAGCAGCTACCTAGGGACAGGGAGTTACGAGCAGTACTTC
D: NA; J: TRBJ1-2; V: TRBV6-5; size: NA; CDR3: CASSYSNQVYGYTF; DNA: TGTGCCAGCAGTTACTCGAACCAGGTCTATGGCTACACCTTC
D: NA; J: TRBJ2-1; V: TRBV23-1; size: NA; CDR3: CASSPRTHGNEQFF; DNA: TGCGCCAGCAGTCCGAGGACTCACGGGAATGAGCAGTTCTTC
D: NA; J: TRBJ1-6; V: TRBV25-1; size: few; CDR3: CASSVKSSYNSPLHF; DNA: TGTGCCAGCAGTGTTAAGAGCTCCTATAATTCACCCCTCCACTTT
D: NA; J: TRBJ2-2; V: TRBV2; size: NA; CDR3: CASSEGAGELFF; DNA: TGTGCCAGCAGTGAAGGGGCAGGGGAGCTGTTTTTT
D: NA; J: TRBJ1-1; V: TRBV7-2; size: NA; CDR3: CASSLVGGGSEAFF; DNA: TGTGCCAGCAGCTTAGTCGGGGGGGGTAGTGAAGCTTTCTTT
D: NA; J: TRBJ2-2; V: TRBV7-3; size: NA; CDR3: CASSLQDTGELFF; DNA: TGTGCCAGCAGCTTACAAGACACCGGGGAGCTGTTTTTT
D: NA; J: TRBJ2-7; V: TRBV5-1; size: NA; CDR3: CASSSDWGEQYF; DNA: TGCGCCAGCAGCTCGGACTGGGGCGAGCAGTACTTC
D: NA; J: TRBJ2-7; V: TRBV7-9; size: few; CDR3: CASSSHHPYEQYF; DNA: TGTGCCAGCAGCTCCCACCATCCCTACGAGCAGTACTTC
D: TRBD1; J: TRBJ2-2; V: TRBV29-1; size: NA; CDR3: CSVDLGGANTGELFF; DNA: TGCAGCGTTGACTTAGGGGGCGCAAACACCGGGGAGCTGTTTTTT
D: NA; J: TRBJ1-1; V: TRBV14; size: NA; CDR3: CASSQGGTHMNTEAFF; DNA: TGTGCCAGCAGCCAAGGAGGGACACATATGAACACTGAAGCTTTCTTT